This T cell receptor (beta chain) was identified during a study of Graves' ophthalmopathy and Graves' hyperthyroidism. As the template, RNA transcripts were used to amplify TCR beta CDR3 regions. Second-round multiplex PCR came after a first-round RT-PCR that employed HTBI primers. Each CDR3 protein gets one entry after TCRdb re-called the multiplex PCR reads with MiXCR. Of 600,000 to 950,000 distinct CDR3 sequences detected, roughly 40% appear once; the ten largest clones hold approximately 43%. Where ophthalmopathy was present, donors had moderate-to-severe activity, CAS ≥3, NOSPECS ≥4 and duration under 3 months. PBMCs were isolated by Ficoll-Paque density gradient centrifugation, using more than 8.5 ml of fresh peripheral blood as the starting material. CDR1 and CDR2 (germline): SGDLS, YYNGEE. Trimming pared 2 bases from V and 4 bases from J, leaving 10 bases between. There are 14 residues in the CDR3.

This clonotype was recorded at least ten times. The chain combines TRBV9 with TRBJ1-3; D gene unclear. Input material: peripheral blood. This clonotype was obtained from an adult man with Graves' ophthalmopathy. The CDR3 coding sequence is TGTGCCAGCAGCGTCCGGGCCTCGGGAAACACCATATATTTT. Protein product: CASSVRASGNTIYF.